This entry concerns a single T cell receptor beta chain. Its antigen is not known. Alongside a J-beta primer mix, a sample-barcoded 5' primer served in a second PCR lasting roughly 6 to 11 cycles. TCRdb itself ran the 5' RACE reads through MiXCR, one entry per CDR3 protein. The profile shows 850,000 to 950,000 distinct CDR3 sequences, under 35% of them singletons. The data were taken from a study of blood T cells in healthy people across ages. The CDR3 sequence is 16 residues long. Germline-derived CDR1 and CDR2 are KGHSH and LQKENI. The trim removed 3 bases at V and 4 bases at J, leaving 10 bases unmatched. Study-level points and caveats: Diversity estimates from one million T cells were considered underestimates.

The sequence was obtained from an elderly woman in good health. The chain carries TRBV18 and TRBJ1-2; 8 bases fit TRBD1. The sequenced sample consisted of blood. DNA for the CDR3: TGTGCCAGCTCACCTTCGAAGACAGGGGTGATCTATGGCTACACCTTC. Residues: CASSPSKTGVIYGYTF. Drawing the rest from reference TRBV18 and TRBJ1-2, the complete variable domain is NAGVMQNPRHLVRRRGQEARLRCSPMKGHSHVYWYRQLPEEGLKFMVYLQKENIIDESGMPKERFSAEFPKEGPSILRIQQVVRGDSAAYFCASSPSKTGVIYGYTFGSGTRLTVV.